These T cell receptor beta chains were read from a single sample in a study of shared T cell receptors in the human thymus. Assay: immunoSEQ multiplex PCR; the TCRdb copy retains only in-frame clones and omits some. The data hold roughly 700,000 clones, with around 87% observed a single time. These same data were also listed under a study on human thymus T cells.

Sequencing was carried out using thymocytes. These receptors were collected from a boy under three years old with a congenital heart defect. The CDR3 runs from the conserved cysteine through the conserved F or W. Each record gives: D gene, clone size, J gene, V gene, CDR3 length, CDR3 DNA, CDR3 protein. The D gene is left open where the match is weak. Clone sizes are given selectively: once, few, many, or a class where the clone is expanded.

d_gene: TRBD2
abundance: -
j_gene: TRBJ2-1
v_gene: TRBV27
len: 13
CDR3nt: TGTGCCAGCAATTTAGCGGGAGACGTTGAGCAGTTCTTC
CDR3aa: CASNLAGDVEQFF

d_gene: -
abundance: -
j_gene: TRBJ2-7
v_gene: TRBV27
len: 15
CDR3nt: TGTGCCAGCAGTCCACCCCGGACTAACTCCTACGAGCAGTACTTC
CDR3aa: CASSPPRTNSYEQYF

d_gene: TRBD1
abundance: -
j_gene: TRBJ1-1
v_gene: TRBV30
len: 13
CDR3nt: TGTGCCTGGCTCCGACAGGGGGCGACTGAAGCTTTCTTT
CDR3aa: CAWLRQGATEAFF

d_gene: TRBD2
abundance: once
j_gene: TRBJ2-7
v_gene: TRBV7-2
len: 17
CDR3nt: TGTGCCAGCAGCTCCACACCCCCGACTAGCGGGGTCGGAGAGCAGTACTTC
CDR3aa: CASSSTPPTSGVGEQYF

d_gene: -
abundance: -
j_gene: TRBJ1-2
v_gene: TRBV27
len: 14
CDR3nt: TGTGCCAGCAGCTACGGTTCTGGAGACTATGGCTACACCTTC
CDR3aa: CASSYGSGDYGYTF

d_gene: -
abundance: once
j_gene: TRBJ1-5
v_gene: TRBV21-1
len: 20
CDR3nt: TGTGCCAGCAGCAAAGCGCGTAGGACAGGGGCAACATATAGCAATCAGCCCCAGCATTTT
CDR3aa: CASSKARRTGATYSNQPQHF

d_gene: TRBD2
abundance: -
j_gene: TRBJ2-7
v_gene: TRBV28
len: 20
CDR3nt: TGTGCCAGCAGTTTCACCCTAGCGGGAGCTCTTGACGCCAGCTCCTACGAGCAGTACTTC
CDR3aa: CASSFTLAGALDASSYEQYF

d_gene: -
abundance: -
j_gene: TRBJ2-7
v_gene: TRBV15
len: 17
CDR3nt: TGTGCCACCAGCAGAGATGTCGGAGTCGATGGAAACTACGAGCAGTACTTC
CDR3aa: CATSRDVGVDGNYEQYF

d_gene: TRBD1
abundance: -
j_gene: TRBJ1-2
v_gene: TRBV28
len: 16
CDR3nt: TGTGCCAGCAGTCCCAGGGAGGTACAGGGGGCGAGCGGCTACACCTTC
CDR3aa: CASSPREVQGASGYTF

d_gene: -
abundance: -
j_gene: TRBJ2-3
v_gene: TRBV4-2
len: 14
CDR3nt: TGTGCCAGCAGCTCCGGGACTAGCACAGATACGCAGTATTTT
CDR3aa: CASSSGTSTDTQYF

d_gene: TRBD1
abundance: -
j_gene: TRBJ1-1
v_gene: TRBV11-2
len: 16
CDR3nt: TGTGCCAGCAGCCCCCTCCAGGGACAGGACAACACTGAAGCTTTCTTT
CDR3aa: CASSPLQGQDNTEAFF

d_gene: TRBD1
abundance: -
j_gene: TRBJ2-3
v_gene: TRBV5-4
len: 14
CDR3nt: TGTGCCAGCAGTCCCGACAGGGGGAGGGATACGCAGTATTTT
CDR3aa: CASSPDRGRDTQYF

d_gene: -
abundance: -
j_gene: TRBJ1-4
v_gene: TRBV4-3
len: 16
CDR3nt: TGCGCCAGCAGCCAAGTGATCCGGGCAACTAATGAAAAACTGTTTTTT
CDR3aa: CASSQVIRATNEKLFF

d_gene: TRBD2
abundance: -
j_gene: TRBJ2-1
v_gene: TRBV29-1
len: 14
CDR3nt: TGCAGCGCACGGATAGTGGGAGCGGGGTATGAGCAGTTCTTC
CDR3aa: CSARIVGAGYEQFF

d_gene: TRBD1
abundance: -
j_gene: TRBJ1-1
v_gene: TRBV23-1
len: 17
CDR3nt: TGCGCCAGCAGTCAATTCTCAGGACAGGGGGAACGGACTGAAGCTTTCTTT
CDR3aa: CASSQFSGQGERTEAFF